This T cell receptor beta chain was obtained from a study of control samples from healthy donors and cancer patients. CDR1 LGHDT and CDR2 YNNKEL come from the germline V gene (reference sequence). The CDR3 has 13 amino acids. The V end was cut by 1 base, the J end by 0 bases, with 2 bases between. This table comes from immunoSEQ multiplex PCR, and its TCRdb copy is limited to in-frame clones, with some not included. The sample holds 260,000 or so clones, 82% seen once. This sequence was found in a woman aged 55-70 years with lung cancer. The chain links TRBV3-1 (or the pseudogene TRBV3-2) to TRBJ2-3; D call uncertain. Sequencing was done on a sample of PBMCs. For the CDR3, the DNA is TGTGCCAGCAGCCAAGTCAGCACAGATACGCAGTATTTT. This translates into CASSQVSTDTQYF.